Listed here are 18 T cell receptor beta chains from one sample, sequenced in a study of cytomegalovirus exposure and HLA in healthy donors. The method was immunoSEQ multiplex PCR; TCRdb's version includes in-frame clones alone and lacks a portion of them. The sample lists under 200,000 clones; about 81% were seen once. The sample taken for sequencing was PBMCs. These receptors all stem from a woman in her thirties in good health and CMV-seronegative.

V is TRBV27 and J is TRBJ2-2, with TRBD1 matching 9 bases. The CDR3 has 16 amino acids. The germline gives CDR1 MNHEY, CDR2 SMNVEV (reference sequence). V lost 5 bases, J lost 3 bases, and 7 bases stayed unmatched. In nucleotides, the CDR3 is TGTGCCAGCAGTCTCCGGACAGGGGTGGACACCGGGGAGCTGTTTTTT. Encoded protein: CASSLRTGVDTGELFF.

This rearrangement joins TRBV6-1 to TRBJ1-1; D gene ambiguous. Germline V gives CDR1 MNHNS, CDR2 SASEGT. This CDR3 region has 13 residues. Deletions cut 6 bases from V and 5 bases from J, with 13 bases between. The DNA of the CDR3 is TGTGCCAGCAGAAGGACTGATGAAACTGAAGCTTTCTTT. It encodes CASRRTDETEAFF.

J is TRBJ1-2 and V is TRBV28; 8 bases line up with TRBD1. The CDR3 spans 14 residues. CDR1 MDHEN and CDR2 SYDVKM come from the germline V gene. Unmatched junction bases numbered 6, after V lost 5 bases and J lost 4 bases. The CDR3 sequence: CASSNRGSSYGYTF. Written as DNA, the CDR3 is TGTGCCAGCAGTAACAGGGGGTCAAGCTATGGCTACACCTTC.

This chain uses TRBV27 with TRBJ2-7, with 7 positions matching TRBD2. Germline V lookup: CDR1 MNHEY, CDR2 SMNVEV (reference sequence). Trimming took 5 bases from V and 3 from J; bases not matched to a gene: 4. The CDR3 covers 13 residues. The CDR3: CASSPPGGYEQYF. CDR3 bases: TGTGCCAGCAGTCCGCCGGGGGGCTACGAGCAGTACTTC.

This chain links TRBV6-4 with TRBJ1-1; no definite D call. The germline V gene has CDR1 MRHNA and CDR2 SNTAGT. With 3 bases removed from V and 4 bases from J, the gap between germline ends came to 9 bases. The CDR3 contains 13 residues. The CDR3 DNA reads as TGTGCCAGCAGTGAAGATCGCGGCACTGAAGCTTTCTTT. It translates to CASSEDRGTEAFF.

This chain uses TRBV18 with TRBJ2-7; 9 bases agree with TRBD2. The CDR3 loop spans 14 amino acids. Germline V gives CDR1 KGHSH, CDR2 LQKENI. J gave up 6 bases and V 3 bases, and 6 bases lay outside the gene matches. The CDR3: CASSPAGGPAEQYF. CDR3 in DNA: TGTGCCAGCTCACCGGCGGGAGGGCCCGCCGAGCAGTACTTC.

The rearrangement joins TRBV9 to TRBJ1-3; D not certain. The CDR3 has 15 residues. V was pared by 0 bases and J by 0 bases, with 7 bases between. CDR1 and CDR2 from the germline V gene are SGDLS and YYNGEE. Here the CDR3 reads CASSVAANSGNTIYF. CDR3 nucleotides: TGTGCCAGCAGCGTAGCTGCGAACTCTGGAAACACCATATATTTT.

This CDR3 is CASSEAWQQFF. DNA of the CDR3: TGTGCCAGCAGTGAAGCTTGGCAGCAGTTCTTC. The chain couples TRBV2 to TRBJ2-1, with no clear D. Germline V gene data show CDR1 as SNHLY and CDR2 as FYNNEI. V was cut by 0 bases and J by 11 bases, with 5 bases left in between. The CDR3 consists of 11 residues. The complete variable domain, with remaining parts taken from reference TRBV2 and TRBJ2-1, reads EPEVTQTPSHQVTQMGQEVILRCVPISNHLYFYWYRQILGQKVEFLVSFYNNEISEKSEIFDDQFSVERPDGSNFTLKIRSTKLEDSAMYFCASSEAWQQFFGPGTRLTVL.

This chain uses TRBV28 with TRBJ1-2; D is possibly TRBD1 (5 bases). CDR3 length: 13 residues. V lost 1 base to trimming and J lost 3 bases, with 6 bases between them. Per germline, CDR1 MDHEN and CDR2 SYDVKM. The CDR3 sequence is CASSLLGDYGYTF. CDR3 nucleotide sequence: TGTGCCAGCAGTTTATTAGGGGACTATGGCTACACCTTC.

In this sample, this clone turned up a few times. The chain uses TRBV25-1 and TRBJ2-7, with 10 nucleotides matching TRBD1. The length of the CDR3 is 15 residues. Trimming took 3 bases from V and 5 from J; bases not matched to a gene: 7. Germline CDR1 reads MGHDK; CDR2 reads SYGVNS. The CDR3, as DNA: TGTGCCAGCAGTGATCCGGGACAGGGGACAAACGAGCAGTACTTC. Translation: CASSDPGQGTNEQYF.

The chain is built from TRBV5-1 and TRBJ1-4; 7 bases align to TRBD1. V lost 4 bases, J lost 2 bases, and 5 bases stayed unmatched. The CDR3 extends over 15 amino acids. Germline V gene sequence: CDR1 SGHRS, CDR2 YFSETQ. CDR3 in DNA: TGCGCCAGCAGCCCCACAGGGGCGACTAATGAAAAACTGTTTTTT. It specifies CASSPTGATNEKLFF.

This clone appeared a single time. This chain uses TRBV6-6 with TRBJ1-1; 7 nucleotides line up with TRBD1. J lost 0 bases, V lost 7 bases, and 5 bases had no gene match. This CDR3 has 14 residues. Per germline, CDR1 MNHNY and CDR2 SVGAGI (reference sequence). CDR3 sequence: CASTRGQLNTEAFF. The CDR3 DNA is TGTGCCAGCACCCGGGGACAGTTGAACACTGAAGCTTTCTTT.

A single count supports this clone. The V gene is TRBV28, the J gene TRBJ1-5, with D possibly matching TRBD1 (6 bases). CDR3 length equals 15 residues. The germline V gene encodes CDR1 MDHEN and CDR2 SYDVKM. The V and J ends lost 7 bases and 2 bases respectively, with 15 bases between them. The CDR3 is CASTRDKARNQPQHF. The CDR3 region has the DNA TGTGCCAGCACCAGGGACAAGGCCCGCAATCAGCCCCAGCATTTT.

The rearrangement uses TRBV6-4 and TRBJ1-2; 10 bases match TRBD1. The length of the CDR3 is 17 residues. Germline V gives CDR1 MRHNA, CDR2 SNTAGT. The V gene end was trimmed by 0 bases and the J gene end by 8 bases; junction bases not matched to a gene: 12. This CDR3 is CASSDSDRGQDVRGYTF. DNA of the CDR3: TGTGCCAGCAGTGACTCCGACAGGGGGCAGGACGTTCGAGGCTACACCTTC.

The CDR3 bases are TGCGCCAGCAGCCTAGGAGACAGGGCAAACTCTGGAAACACCATATATTTT. Protein sequence: CASSLGDRANSGNTIYF. V gene TRBV4-1 combines with J gene TRBJ1-3; the match to TRBD1 covers 7 bases. Germline V gene data show CDR1 as MGHRA and CDR2 as YSYEKL. Germline trimming cut 4 bases from V and 0 bases from J; bases unmatched to any gene: 9. This CDR3 spans 17 amino acids.

This rearrangement joins TRBV27 to TRBJ2-7; 9 bases align to TRBD2. Germline V CDR1 and CDR2: MNHEY, SMNVEV (reference sequence). The CDR3 length is 18 residues. Losses at the gene ends were 4 bases for V and 5 bases for J; bases not matched to a gene: 18. CDR3 bases: TGTGCCAGCAGTTCTCCAGGCTTCGGGGGGCGGGAGGGCAACGAGCAGTACTTC. Its protein product is CASSSPGFGGREGNEQYF.

The rearrangement uses TRBV19 and TRBJ2-4; 8 bases are a match to TRBD1. Germline V CDR1 and CDR2: LNHDA, SQIVND (reference sequence). The trim removed 7 bases at V and 7 bases at J, leaving 9 bases unmatched. CDR3 length: 14 amino acids. The CDR3 nucleotides are TGTGCCAGTACCCTGGGACAGGCGGAGAACATTCAGTACTTC. Protein product: CASTLGQAENIQYF.

The rearrangement joins TRBV5-1 to TRBJ1-3; tentative D call: TRBD1 (6 bases). CDR1 SGHRS and CDR2 YFSETQ come from the germline V gene. Trimming took off 1 base at V and 0 bases at J, with 20 bases between the two ends. This CDR3 has 19 amino acids. This CDR3 reads CASSLNPTSDSNSGNTIYF. The DNA of the CDR3 is TGCGCCAGCAGCTTGAACCCCACCTCGGACAGTAACTCTGGAAACACCATATATTTT.